The 26 T cell receptor beta chains given below trace back to one sample, sequenced in a study of preoperative IRX-2 immunotherapy in early breast cancer. Data came from immunoSEQ multiplex PCR; TCRdb stores just in-frame clones and leaves some out. Among 34,000 or so clones, roughly 96% were seen once, and the ten largest hold under 6.5%. Treatment specified: preoperative locoregional IRX-2 cytokine immunotherapy. Sampling took place from a patient treated with IRX-2 immunotherapy. All receptors derive from a human donor with breast cancer.

Here the CDR3 reads CASSLLTRLNYGYTF. For the CDR3, the DNA is TGTGCCAGCAGTTTATTGACCCGGTTAAACTATGGCTACACCTTC. The gene calls are TRBV28 and TRBJ1-2; D unresolved. From germline, CDR1 is MDHEN and CDR2 SYDVKM. This CDR3 region has 15 residues. Trimming shortened V by 1 base and J by 2 bases, and 11 bases separated the two germline ends.

The chain couples TRBV27 to TRBJ2-3; D call uncertain. This CDR3 is 15 amino acids long. With 3 bases removed from V and 2 bases from J, the gap between germline ends came to 12 bases. Germline V gives CDR1 MNHEY, CDR2 SMNVEV (reference sequence). The chain's CDR3 is CASSFNRVNTDTQYF. CDR3 nucleotide sequence: TGTGCCAGCAGTTTTAATAGGGTCAACACAGATACGCAGTATTTT.

The gene calls are TRBV7-2 and TRBJ1-5; D gene uncertain. CDR1 and CDR2 from the germline V gene are SGHTA and FQGNSA. V was shortened by 2 bases and J by 0 bases, with 11 bases between the two germline ends. The CDR3 loop spans 16 amino acids. CDR3 coding DNA: TGTGCCAGCAGCTTAACGTCCGGGTATAGCAATCAGCCCCAGCATTTT. It codes for CASSLTSGYSNQPQHF. Filled out from reference TRBV7-2 and TRBJ1-5, the complete variable domain reads GAGVSQSPSNKVTEKGKDVELRCDPISGHTALYWYRQSLGQGLEFLIYFQGNSAPDKSGLPSDRFSAERTGGSVSTLTIQRTQQEDSAVYLCASSLTSGYSNQPQHFGDGTRLSIL.

The chain is built from TRBV4-1 and TRBJ2-7; the D gene is possibly TRBD1 (5 bases). The V and J ends lost 0 bases and 3 bases respectively, with 12 bases between them. The germline V gene encodes CDR1 MGHRA and CDR2 YSYEKL. This CDR3 spans 15 amino acids. The CDR3 is CASSQDGRVGYEQYF. The CDR3 DNA sequence: TGCGCCAGCAGCCAAGACGGCAGGGTTGGCTACGAGCAGTACTTC.

The chain is built from TRBV27 and TRBJ2-7; D is perhaps TRBD1 (5 bases). The CDR3 totals 11 residues. V was shortened by 8 bases and J by 11 bases, with 16 bases between the two germline ends. Germline lookup yields CDR1 MNHEY and CDR2 SMNVEV (reference sequence). The CDR3: CASSTGPTKYF. The DNA of the CDR3 is TGTGCCAGCTCCACAGGACCAACGAAGTACTTC.

The genes are TRBV6-5 and TRBJ2-3; 8 bases match TRBD1. The germline CDR1 and CDR2 sequences are MNHEY and SVGAGI. With V trimmed by 6 bases and J by 4 bases, 9 bases remained unmatched. The CDR3 length is 15 residues. DNA of the CDR3: TGTGCCAGCAGCCGGGGACAGGTGGGCCCAGATACGCAGTATTTT. Encoded protein: CASSRGQVGPDTQYF.

The chain is built from TRBV27 and TRBJ1-5, with TRBD1 identical over 7 bases. The CDR3 has 17 residues. Germline CDR1 and CDR2: MNHEY and SMNVEV (reference sequence). J was trimmed by 7 bases and V by 6 bases; bases with no gene match: 18. The CDR3: CASSLKPSTGSGQPQHF. The CDR3 bases are TGTGCCAGCAGCCTAAAACCATCGACAGGGAGCGGGCAGCCCCAGCATTTT.

J is TRBJ2-1 and V is TRBV7-3, with 10 bases that match TRBD2. The germline V gene has CDR1 SGHTA and CDR2 FQGTGA. The CDR3 contains 15 residues. V trimming: 5 bases; J trimming: 6 bases; junction bases outside the gene matches: 7. DNA for the CDR3: TGTGCCAGCAGCCCCGCCAGCGGGGGGGGCAATGAGCAGTTCTTC. Its translation: CASSPASGGGNEQFF.

The V gene is TRBV29-1, the J gene TRBJ1-5, with D tentatively TRBD1 (6 bases). CDR1 is SQVTM, CDR2 ANQGSEA, per germline. The length of the CDR3 is 13 residues. Trimming took off 4 bases at V and 2 bases at J, with 9 bases between the two ends. As DNA, the CDR3 is TGCAGCGTTGGTAAGGGGGGCAATCAGCCCCAGCATTTT. It specifies CSVGKGGNQPQHF.

This sequence joins TRBV6-5 and TRBJ1-5; D gene ambiguous. The CDR3 length is 14 residues. V lost 5 bases to trimming and J lost 0 bases, with 8 bases between them. Germline CDR1 reads MNHEY; CDR2 reads SVGAGI. The CDR3 bases are TGTGCCAGCAGTATAACACATAGCAATCAGCCCCAGCATTTT. Encoded protein: CASSITHSNQPQHF.

The rearrangement joins TRBV5-4 to TRBJ2-7; TRBD2 matches at 10 bases. J gave up 3 bases and V 2 bases, and 8 bases lay outside the gene matches. The germline V gene has CDR1 SGHNT and CDR2 YYREEE (reference sequence). The CDR3 has 16 amino acids. DNA for the CDR3: TGTGCCAGCAGCTTCCTTACTAGCGGGGCCTACTACGAGCAGTACTTC. Its protein product is CASSFLTSGAYYEQYF.

The CDR3 reads CASSPPGRASFYEQYF. In DNA form, the CDR3 reads TGTGCCAGCTCACCACCGGGCCGGGCTAGCTTTTACGAGCAGTACTTC. The genes are TRBV18 and TRBJ2-7; D may be TRBD2 (5 bases). From germline, CDR1 is KGHSH and CDR2 LQKENI. The ends were cut back, 0 bases at V and 4 bases at J, with 16 bases in the middle. This CDR3 region has 16 residues. The whole variable domain, filled in from reference TRBV18 and TRBJ2-7, reads NAGVMQNPRHLVRRRGQEARLRCSPMKGHSHVYWYRQLPEEGLKFMVYLQKENIIDESGMPKERFSAEFPKEGPSILRIQQVVRGDSAAYFCASSPPGRASFYEQYFGPGTRLTVT.

V and J are TRBV9 and TRBJ2-1; 10 nucleotides match TRBD2. The CDR3 covers 15 residues. CDR1 is SGDLS, CDR2 YYNGEE, per germline. The trim removed 4 bases at V and 3 bases at J, leaving 4 bases unmatched. Here the CDR3 DNA reads TGTGCCAGCAGCCGGACTAGCGGAATCTACAATGAGCAGTTCTTC. It codes for CASSRTSGIYNEQFF.

The V and J genes are TRBV7-2 and TRBJ2-3, with D possibly being TRBD1 (6 bases). CDR3 size: 13 residues. The V gene lost 5 bases and the J gene lost 3 bases, with 9 bases spanning the gap. Germline values: CDR1 SGHTA, CDR2 FQGNSA. Here the CDR3 DNA reads TGTGCCAGCAGCCTCGGGACAACAGATACGCAGTATTTT. This translates into CASSLGTTDTQYF.

This chain uses TRBV5-1 with TRBJ2-1; TRBD2 is a possible D gene (6 bases). V was clipped by 5 bases and J by 5 bases, with 17 bases between them. The length of the CDR3 is 15 residues. Germline CDR1 and CDR2: SGHRS and YFSETQ. CDR3 coding DNA: TGCGCCAGCAGTAGACTAGTGAACTTCGACAATGAGCAGTTCTTC. It yields the protein CASSRLVNFDNEQFF.

V gene TRBV7-3 combines with J gene TRBJ2-1; the match to TRBD2 covers 9 bases. Trimming cost V 5 bases and J 3 bases; bases outside gene matches: 11. The CDR3 spans 17 residues. Germline V gives CDR1 SGHTA, CDR2 FQGTGA. The CDR3 region has the DNA TGTGCCAGCAGCCAATCCTTTAGCGGGAGCGGCTACAATGAGCAGTTCTTC. This encodes CASSQSFSGSGYNEQFF.

The V and J genes are TRBV10-3 and TRBJ1-2, with 7 bases aligning to TRBD1. This CDR3 region has 13 residues. In germline, CDR1 is ENHRY, CDR2 SYGVKD. V was pared by 0 bases and J by 5 bases, with 0 bases of the junction left unmatched. The CDR3 coding sequence is TGTGCCATCAGTGAGTCCAGGGGGTATGGCTACACCTTC. Translating gives CAISESRGYGYTF.

The rearrangement uses TRBV19 and TRBJ2-3; D call uncertain. Trimming removed 4 bases at V and 0 bases at J, with 11 bases between. From germline, CDR1 is LNHDA and CDR2 SQIVND (reference sequence). This CDR3 spans 15 amino acids. The chain's CDR3 is CASSKTGGSTDTQYF. The CDR3, as DNA: TGTGCCAGTAGTAAAACCGGTGGCAGCACAGATACGCAGTATTTT.

This clone is a singleton in its sample. The V gene is TRBV5-1, the J gene TRBJ2-3; 11 nucleotides align to TRBD2. Germline-derived CDR1 and CDR2 are SGHRS and YFSETQ. CDR3 size: 16 residues. Losses at the gene ends were 0 bases for V and 1 base for J; bases not matched to a gene: 1. The CDR3 DNA reads TGCGCCAGCAGCTTGGCACTAGCGGGGGGCACAGATACGCAGTATTTT. Translation: CASSLALAGGTDTQYF.

The J gene is TRBJ2-3, the V gene TRBV5-1; 9 bases line up with TRBD2. V dropped 0 bases and J dropped 0; count of bases not matched to a gene: 2. The germline CDR1 and CDR2 sequences are SGHRS and YFSETQ. CDR3 length: 16 residues. The DNA for the CDR3 is TGCGCCAGCAGCTTGGTCACTAGCGGGAGCACAGATACGCAGTATTTT. As protein: CASSLVTSGSTDTQYF.

For this clone: At one boundary the junction diverges from the germline segment, which might be a read error. V and J are TRBV7-8 and TRBJ2-5, with D tentatively TRBD2 (5 bases). The CDR3 contains 14 residues. Germline lookup yields CDR1 SGHVS and CDR2 FQNEAQ. CDR3: CASSLAPHQETQYF. The CDR3 DNA follows: TGTGCCAGCAGCCTAGCCCCTCACCAAGAGACCCAGTACTTC.

The CDR3 loop reads CASSQADTQYF. In DNA, the CDR3 is TGTGCCAGCAGCCAAGCGGATACGCAGTATTTT. The gene calls are TRBV14 and TRBJ2-3; D is unresolved. Trimming shortened V by 1 base and J by 6 bases, and 2 bases separated the two germline ends. The germline V gene encodes CDR1 SGHDN and CDR2 FVKESK. The CDR3 totals 11 residues.

The chain carries TRBV9 and TRBJ2-2; TRBD2 matches at 7 bases. Germline CDR1 SGDLS, CDR2 YYNGEE. Trimming cost V 0 bases and J 4 bases; bases outside gene matches: 6. This CDR3 comprises 16 residues. DNA for the CDR3: TGTGCCAGCAGCGTAGTTAAAGGCGGGAGCACCGGGGAGCTGTTTTTT. Its protein is CASSVVKGGSTGELFF.

This clone was picked up a small number of times. The DNA of the CDR3 is TGTGCCAGCAGCGTAGGAAGTCCCGGGGAGCTGTTTTTT. It encodes CASSVGSPGELFF. The V gene is TRBV9, the J gene TRBJ2-2; D unresolved. From germline, CDR1 is SGDLS and CDR2 YYNGEE. V was pared by 0 bases and J by 6 bases, with 6 bases between. The CDR3 loop spans 13 amino acids.

The rearrangement joins TRBV12-5 to TRBJ1-1, with TRBD1 matching 7 bases. The V gene's germline CDR1 is LGHNT and CDR2 FRNRAP. CDR3 length equals 15 residues. With V trimmed by 5 bases and J by 1 base, 7 bases remained unmatched. The DNA of the CDR3 is TGTGCTAGTGGTCCGGCGGACAGGCAGAACACTGAAGCTTTCTTT. Its protein product is CASGPADRQNTEAFF.

The genes are TRBV7-3 and TRBJ1-3; D is undetermined. CDR3 length: 17 residues. Germline CDR1 and CDR2: SGHTA and FQGTGA. The V gene lost 2 bases and the J gene lost 0 bases, with 14 bases spanning the gap. This CDR3 reads CASSLFSGGSSGNTIYF. As DNA, the CDR3 is TGTGCCAGCAGCTTATTTTCGGGAGGGAGCTCTGGAAACACCATATATTTT.